The clone carrying this T cell receptor beta chain has a handful of counts. Its antigen is not known. The ends lost 5 bases at V and 3 bases at J; junction bases unmatched: 15. Per the germline V gene, CDR1 is MGHRA and CDR2 is YSYEKL. The CDR3 consists of 18 residues. The authors amplified TCR beta CDR3 regions from RNA transcripts. Amplification began with first-round RT-PCR using HTBI primers, then second-round multiplex PCR was performed. TCRdb redid the calling of the multiplex PCR reads with MiXCR, one entry per CDR3 protein. The sample includes approximately 410,000 distinct CDR3 sequences, approximately 15% of them seen just once. This entry comes from a study of Graves' ophthalmopathy and Graves' hyperthyroidism. Study-level results: In blood, most expanded thyroid clonotypes above 0.001 frequency were also detected.

Sequencing was done on a sample of peripheral blood. The V call is TRBV4-1, the J call TRBJ2-2, with 7 positions matching TRBD2. This TCR came from a woman under 30 with stable Graves' hyperthyroidism. The CDR3 coding sequence is TGCGCCAGCAGCGGGAGGGTTAGCCTGGACCTGGACACCGGGGAGCTGTTTTTT. Translation gives CASSGRVSLDLDTGELFF.